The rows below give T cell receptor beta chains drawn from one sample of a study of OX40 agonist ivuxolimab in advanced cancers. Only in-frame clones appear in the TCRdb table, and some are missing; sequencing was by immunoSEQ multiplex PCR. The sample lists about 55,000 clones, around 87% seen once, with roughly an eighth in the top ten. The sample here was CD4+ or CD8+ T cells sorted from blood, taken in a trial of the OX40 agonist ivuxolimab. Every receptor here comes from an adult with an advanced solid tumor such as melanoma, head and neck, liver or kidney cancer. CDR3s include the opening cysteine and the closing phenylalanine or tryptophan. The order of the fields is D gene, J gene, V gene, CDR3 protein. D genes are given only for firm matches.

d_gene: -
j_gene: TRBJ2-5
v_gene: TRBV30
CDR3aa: CAWSGRGQETQYF

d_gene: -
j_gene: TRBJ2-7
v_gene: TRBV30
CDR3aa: CAWSHPNEQYF

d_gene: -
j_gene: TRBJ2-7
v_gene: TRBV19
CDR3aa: CASSIGRVEEQYF

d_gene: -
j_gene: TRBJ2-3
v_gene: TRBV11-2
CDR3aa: CASTRQGGYTTDTQYF

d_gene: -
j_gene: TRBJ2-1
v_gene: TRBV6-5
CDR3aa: CASSYSFVRLNEQFF

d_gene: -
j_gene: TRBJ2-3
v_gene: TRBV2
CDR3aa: CASTERRSREDTQYF

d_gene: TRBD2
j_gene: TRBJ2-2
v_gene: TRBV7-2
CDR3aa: CASSLVRGSGRSGELFF

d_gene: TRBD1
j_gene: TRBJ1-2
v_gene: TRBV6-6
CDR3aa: CASRRLGTGRDYGYTF

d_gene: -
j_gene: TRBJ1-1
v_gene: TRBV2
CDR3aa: CAIQKEKGTEAFF

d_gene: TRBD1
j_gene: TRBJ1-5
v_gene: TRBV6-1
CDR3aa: CASSEQGGNQPQHF

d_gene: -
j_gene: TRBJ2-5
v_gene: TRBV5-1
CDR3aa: CASSLVGVLWETQYF

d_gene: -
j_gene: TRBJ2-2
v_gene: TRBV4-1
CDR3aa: CASSQPLGGDGELFF

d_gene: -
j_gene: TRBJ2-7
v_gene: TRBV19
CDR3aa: CASSTKQGTGYEQYF

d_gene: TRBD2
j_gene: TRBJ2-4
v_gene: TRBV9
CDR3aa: CASSFRGDKNIQYF

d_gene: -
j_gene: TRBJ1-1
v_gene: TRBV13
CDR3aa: CASSLAAGVMNTEAFF

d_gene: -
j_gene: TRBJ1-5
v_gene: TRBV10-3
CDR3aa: CAISARQWDQPQHF

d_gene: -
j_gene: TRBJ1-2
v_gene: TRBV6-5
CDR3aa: CASIPGRRGQGYTF

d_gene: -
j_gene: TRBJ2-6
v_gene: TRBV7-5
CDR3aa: CARSLVAGGIPSGANVLTF

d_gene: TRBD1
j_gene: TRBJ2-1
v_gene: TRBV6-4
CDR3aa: CASSKDRATYNEQFF

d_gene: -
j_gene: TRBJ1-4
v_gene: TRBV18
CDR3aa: CASSPGQNEKLFF

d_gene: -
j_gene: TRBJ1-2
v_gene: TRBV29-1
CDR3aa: CSVEELGIGYTF

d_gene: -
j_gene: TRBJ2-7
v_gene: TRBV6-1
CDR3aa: CASSVGPLSYEQYF

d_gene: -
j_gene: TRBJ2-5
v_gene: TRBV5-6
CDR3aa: CASSSRRVLQETQYF

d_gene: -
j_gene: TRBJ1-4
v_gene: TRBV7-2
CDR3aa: CASSLRGMGNEKLFF

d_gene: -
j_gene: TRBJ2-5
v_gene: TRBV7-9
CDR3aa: CASSLQLWSQETQYF

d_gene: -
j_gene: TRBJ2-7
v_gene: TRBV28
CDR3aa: CASSLLAREQYF

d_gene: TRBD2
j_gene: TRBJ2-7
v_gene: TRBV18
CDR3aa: CASSPGTSTYEQYF

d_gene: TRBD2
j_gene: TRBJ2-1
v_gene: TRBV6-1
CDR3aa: CASKRRLAGDNEQFF

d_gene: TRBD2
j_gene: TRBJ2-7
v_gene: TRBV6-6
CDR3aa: CASSPEGRASYEQYF

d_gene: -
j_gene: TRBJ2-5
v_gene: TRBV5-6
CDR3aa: CASSLVGGGQETQYF

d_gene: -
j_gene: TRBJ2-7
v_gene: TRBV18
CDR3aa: CASSSDFQKAYEQYF

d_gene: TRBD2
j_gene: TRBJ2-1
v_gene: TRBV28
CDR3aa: CASSSTSGRHYNEQFF

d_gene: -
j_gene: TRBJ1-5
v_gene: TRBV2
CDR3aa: CASREEWSVSPQHF

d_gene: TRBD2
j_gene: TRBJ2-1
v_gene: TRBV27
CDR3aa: CASSLAGVVYNEQFF

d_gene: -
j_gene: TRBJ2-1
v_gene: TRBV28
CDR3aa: CASRGGISYNEQFF

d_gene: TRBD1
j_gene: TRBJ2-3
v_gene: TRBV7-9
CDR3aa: CASSSDRERTDTQYF